A selection of T cell receptor beta chains follows, all from one sample in a study of cytomegalovirus exposure and HLA in healthy donors. Sequencing used immunoSEQ multiplex PCR; TCRdb keeps in-frame clones, though not all of them. The table has 200,000 or so clones, approximately 88% seen once. Sequencing used PBMCs. These receptors all stem from a boy aged 5-17 years in good health and CMV-seronegative. CDR3s include the opening cysteine and the closing phenylalanine or tryptophan. The D gene is left open where the match is weak. A row's size may be missing; if present it is once, few, many or a size class.

V gene	J gene	D gene	clone size	CDR3 protein	CDR3 DNA
TRBV7-9	TRBJ2-2	.	.	CSSSFRLGEDTGELFF	TGTTCCAGCAGCTTCCGACTCGGCGAGGACACCGGGGAGCTGTTTTTT
TRBV6-5	TRBJ1-1	.	.	CASSTTLNTEAFF	TGTGCCAGCAGTACGACACTGAACACTGAAGCTTTCTTT
TRBV9	TRBJ2-1	TRBD2	.	CASSAWRRENNEQFF	TGTGCCAGCAGCGCATGGCGGCGGGAGAACAATGAGCAGTTCTTC
TRBV28	TRBJ1-5	TRBD1	.	CASSFIRDRERNQPQHF	TGTGCCAGCAGTTTTATCCGGGACAGGGAGCGGAATCAGCCCCAGCATTTT
TRBV10-3	TRBJ2-7	.	.	CAIRSSSNGSYEQYF	TGTGCCATCAGATCCTCTAGCAACGGGTCCTACGAGCAGTACTTC
TRBV5-4	TRBJ2-7	TRBD2	.	CASSRGGPNVYEQYF	TGTGCCAGCAGCCGGGGGGGCCCCAACGTCTACGAGCAGTACTTC
TRBV30	TRBJ1-2	.	.	CAWSGDRILGGYTF	TGTGCCTGGAGTGGAGACAGGATTTTGGGGGGCTACACCTTC
TRBV28	TRBJ1-5	TRBD1	.	CASSNLRGLQPQHF	TGTGCCAGCAGTAACCTCAGGGGGCTTCAGCCCCAGCATTTT
TRBV6-1	TRBJ2-1	.	.	CASRIRLSSYNEQFF	TGTGCCAGCAGGATCAGGCTAAGCTCCTACAATGAGCAGTTCTTC
TRBV5-6	TRBJ2-7	.	.	CASSPRPREREQYF	TGTGCCAGCAGCCCCCGCCCCCGGGAGCGGGAGCAGTACTTC
TRBV29-1	TRBJ2-3	.	.	CSAADRLGDTQYF	TGCAGCGCCGCAGACAGGTTAGGTGATACGCAGTATTTT
TRBV6-5	TRBJ1-1	TRBD1	.	CASSYNFGQAPEAFF	TGTGCCAGCAGTTATAATTTCGGACAGGCACCTGAAGCTTTCTTT
TRBV29-1	TRBJ1-2	TRBD1	few	CSVGQGAGGYTF	TGCAGCGTTGGACAGGGGGCGGGTGGCTACACCTTC
TRBV2	TRBJ2-1	.	.	CASSEDLYGVYHEQFF	TGTGCCAGCAGTGAAGATTTATACGGGGTATACCATGAGCAGTTCTTC
TRBV9	TRBJ1-6	.	.	CASSVAGRNSPLHF	TGTGCCAGCAGCGTAGCAGGGCGTAATTCACCCCTCCACTTT
TRBV29-1	TRBJ1-2	TRBD1	few	CSVAPQGAGYGYTF	TGCAGCGTTGCCCCACAGGGGGCGGGGTATGGCTACACCTTC
TRBV5-4	TRBJ1-2	.	.	CASSSNRDTAVGYTF	TGTGCCAGCAGCTCAAACCGGGACACGGCGGTTGGCTACACCTTC
TRBV7-3	TRBJ2-1	.	.	CASSYLGGGAGLRNEQFF	TGTGCCAGCAGCTACTTGGGGGGTGGTGCGGGACTTCGTAATGAGCAGTTCTTC
TRBV19	TRBJ2-7	.	.	CASSMRPKRGYEQYF	TGTGCCAGTAGTATGCGCCCGAAGAGAGGCTACGAGCAGTACTTC
TRBV7-2	TRBJ2-1	.	.	CASSPQLIHNEQFF	TGTGCCAGCAGCCCACAGCTAATCCACAATGAGCAGTTCTTC
TRBV2	TRBJ1-5	.	.	CASSEALRGAGVLRGNQPQHF	TGTGCCAGCAGTGAAGCGCTTCGAGGGGCGGGAGTTTTAAGAGGCAATCAGCCCCAGCATTTT
TRBV25-1	TRBJ1-2	.	.	CASSESSQTYGYTF	TGTGCCAGCAGTGAATCCTCACAGACCTATGGCTACACCTTC
TRBV5-6	TRBJ2-1	TRBD1	.	CASSERGQGTNEQFF	TGTGCCAGCAGCGAGAGGGGACAGGGAACGAATGAGCAGTTCTTC
TRBV11-3	TRBJ2-3	TRBD2	few	CASSTAGGGTQYF	TGTGCCAGCAGCACCGCCGGGGGGGGTACGCAGTATTTT
TRBV19	TRBJ2-7	.	once	CASSIGRTYEQYF	TGTGCCAGTAGTATAGGCAGGACCTACGAGCAGTACTTC
TRBV13	TRBJ2-2	.	.	CASSPRGAWDGELFF	TGTGCCAGCAGCCCCCGGGGGGCATGGGACGGGGAGCTGTTTTTT
TRBV6-5	TRBJ2-1	.	once	CASSQTDYNEQFF	TGTGCCAGCAGTCAGACAGATTACAATGAGCAGTTCTTC
TRBV10-1	TRBJ2-3	TRBD2	.	CASIGGRVYLGTDTQYF	TGCGCCAGCATTGGCGGGAGGGTATATCTGGGCACAGATACGCAGTATTTT
TRBV5-8	TRBJ1-2	TRBD1	.	CASSFDRGPPEDGYTF	TGTGCCAGCAGCTTCGACAGGGGACCCCCCGAAGACGGCTACACCTTC
TRBV7-9	TRBJ2-1	.	.	CASSLVSGASSYNEQFF	TGTGCCAGCAGCTTAGTTTCGGGTGCGAGCTCCTACAATGAGCAGTTCTTC
TRBV5-1	TRBJ1-1	TRBD1	.	CASSPGQASAFF	TGCGCCAGCAGCCCGGGACAGGCATCAGCTTTCTTT
TRBV7-2	TRBJ2-7	TRBD1	.	CASSLDPGQGYEQYF	TGTGCCAGCAGCTTAGATCCGGGACAGGGCTACGAGCAGTACTTC
TRBV11-2	TRBJ2-1	TRBD2	.	CASSLSIRGRSINEQFF	TGTGCCAGCAGCTTAAGTATCCGCGGGAGGTCGATCAATGAGCAGTTCTTC
TRBV18	TRBJ1-5	.	.	CASSPRIGQGREPQHF	TGTGCCAGCTCACCACGGATAGGTCAGGGAAGGGAGCCCCAGCATTTT
TRBV18	TRBJ1-2	.	.	CASSPPTEAYGYTF	TGTGCCAGCTCACCACCGACCGAGGCCTATGGCTACACCTTC
TRBV2	TRBJ1-5	.	.	CASSEGQGRALSNQPQHF	TGTGCCAGCAGTGAAGGTCAGGGAAGAGCCCTCTCCAATCAGCCCCAGCATTTT
TRBV12-5	TRBJ1-1	.	few	CASATGVLRAFF	TGTGCTAGTGCCACCGGGGTTCTACGAGCTTTCTTT
TRBV6-5	TRBJ2-7	TRBD2	.	CASSPPGLGEQYF	TGTGCCAGCAGTCCTCCGGGACTAGGAGAGCAGTACTTC
TRBV5-4	TRBJ2-5	.	.	CASRKGSVLAVGETQYF	TGTGCCAGCAGGAAAGGGTCCGTCCTAGCAGTTGGAGAGACCCAGTACTTC
TRBV9	TRBJ1-6	TRBD1	.	CASSVGDRGNSPLHF	TGTGCCAGCAGCGTAGGGGACAGGGGAAATTCACCCCTCCACTTT
TRBV25-1	TRBJ2-2	.	.	CASSFQNTGELFF	TGTGCCAGCAGTTTTCAGAACACCGGGGAGCTGTTTTTT